This T cell receptor (beta chain) was found in a study of shared clonotypes between healthy human individuals. Study details: Two female and a few male donors aged 18 to 49 were enrolled. Study observations and caveats: Represented diversity (both genetic and exposure-history) was limited by the small number of donors.

Naive CD8 cells comprised CD45RO-negative, CCR7-positively selected cells, excluding terminally differentiated effector memory CD45RA+ cells. Among the donors, all were Caucasian adults who lived in Nashville, Tennessee. Germline V gives CDR1 SNHLY, CDR2 FYNNEI. The CDR3 has 13 residues. V lost 7 bases to trimming and J lost 4 bases, with 11 bases between them. On this clone: The antigen remains undetermined.

Every immunoSEQ plate was one replicate of a subset's evenly spread DNA. TCRdb's copy holds only in-frame clones and misses some; the assay was immunoSEQ multiplex PCR. In the table there are about 2.2 million clones, 93% of which are singletons. The V call is TRBV2, the J call TRBJ1-5; D gene unclear. This TCR was recovered from a man aged 18 to 30 in good health. Some clones in this sample may be carry-over from other donors' samples. Sequencing was performed on naive CD8+ T cells from PBMCs. The CDR3 loop reads CASKYVDNQPQHF. For the CDR3, the DNA is TGTGCCAGCAAGTACGTAGATAATCAGCCCCAGCATTTT.